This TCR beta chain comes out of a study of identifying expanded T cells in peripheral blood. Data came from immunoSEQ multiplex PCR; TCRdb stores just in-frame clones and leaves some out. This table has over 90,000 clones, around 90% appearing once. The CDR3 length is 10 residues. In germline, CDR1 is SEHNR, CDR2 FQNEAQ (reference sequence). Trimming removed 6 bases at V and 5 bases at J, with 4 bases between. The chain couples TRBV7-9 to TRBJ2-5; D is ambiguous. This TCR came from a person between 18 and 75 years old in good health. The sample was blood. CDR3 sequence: CASRGETQYF. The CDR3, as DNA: TGTGCCAGCAGGGGGGAGACCCAGTACTTC.